This T cell receptor (beta chain) was documented in a study of response to subunit inactivated influenza vaccine. As concerns this clonotype: Its target is unknown.

V lost 0 bases and J 7 bases, leaving 10 bases between the germline ends. This CDR3 has 13 residues. Germline V gene data show CDR1 as SGHRS and CDR2 as YFSETQ. TCRdb re-analysed the RT-PCR reads in MiXCR, keeping a single row per CDR3 protein. The repertoire holds just over 300,000 distinct CDR3 sequences, 20% to 25% seen once, with around 9.6% in the top ten. Broader study findings: The authors put forward the suggestion that each seasonal influenza vaccination may bring in only a limited number of new T cells.

The TCR comes from a man aged 45 to 70 who received an inactivated influenza vaccine. The chain joins TRBV5-1 to TRBJ1-1; D remains unclear. The source material was PBMCs from blood, sampled about 20 months after vaccination. In nucleotides, the CDR3 is TGCGCCAGCAGCTTGGAACCAGGTGATGAAGCTTTCTTT. Protein sequence: CASSLEPGDEAFF.